Listed here are 25 T cell receptor beta chains from one sample, sequenced in a study of shared clonotypes between healthy human individuals. Only in-frame clones appear in the TCRdb table, and some are missing; sequencing was by immunoSEQ multiplex PCR. This table holds around 940,000 clones, 76% found once. Sequenced: memory CD4+ T cells sorted from blood. Stated subset: CD45RA-negative fraction. The receptors shown here come from a man younger than 35 in good health.

J is TRBJ1-1 and V is TRBV19, with a possible D match to TRBD1 (5 bases). The V gene lost 4 bases and the J gene lost 5 bases, with 8 bases spanning the gap. In germline, CDR1 is LNHDA, CDR2 SQIVND (reference sequence). The CDR3 extends over 12 amino acids. The CDR3 nucleotides are TGTGCCAGTAGTAGAAGGGGAACTGAAGCTTTCTTT. This encodes CASSRRGTEAFF.

The rearrangement links TRBV11-2 to TRBJ2-2, with TRBD1 identical over 7 bases. This CDR3 is built from 13 residues. Germline V gene sequence: CDR1 SGHAT, CDR2 FQNNGV. Unmatched junction bases numbered 4, after V lost 4 bases and J lost 8 bases. This CDR3 reads CASSSNRGGELFF. CDR3 nucleotide sequence: TGTGCCAGCAGCTCGAACAGGGGTGGGGAGCTGTTTTTT.

As regards this clone: A much more abundant neighbour one base away suggests this may be a read error. The same CDR3 can be traced to other DNA sequences in this sample. V usage is TRBV7-9 and J usage is TRBJ1-1; TRBD1 might be the D (5 bases). Per germline, CDR1 SEHNR and CDR2 FQNEAQ (reference sequence). The CDR3 spans 13 residues. Trimming took 3 bases from V and 2 from J, leaving 7 bases between them. The CDR3 reads CASSFGGNTEAFF. Written as DNA, the CDR3 is TGTGCCAGCAGCTTCGGGGGAAACACTGAAGCTTTCTTT.

The V call is TRBV20-1, the J call TRBJ2-1; D is unclear. The germline CDR1 and CDR2 sequences are DFQATT and SNEGSKA (reference sequence). The CDR3 is made up of 11 amino acids. V gave up 5 bases and J gave up 7 bases, with 9 bases separating them. In DNA form, the CDR3 reads TGCAGTGCTCTACCTTTGAATGAGCAGTTCTTC. Encoded protein: CSALPLNEQFF.

V gene TRBV2 combines with J gene TRBJ2-7; the D is unclear. Trimming removed 9 bases at V and 1 base at J, with 13 bases between. The germline gives CDR1 SNHLY, CDR2 FYNNEI. The CDR3 totals 13 residues. CDR3: CARSTVLSYEQYF. Written as DNA, the CDR3 is TGTGCCAGATCCACGGTGCTATCCTACGAGCAGTACTTC.

Of note for this clone: The sample carries other DNA sequences with the same CDR3. This chain uses TRBV9 with TRBJ2-2; the D is unclear. This CDR3 region has 14 residues. Germline CDR1 SGDLS, CDR2 YYNGEE. Trimming took off 0 bases at V and 2 bases at J, with 5 bases between the two ends. The chain's CDR3 is CASSVVPNTGELFF. The CDR3 DNA follows: TGTGCCAGCAGCGTAGTGCCTAACACCGGGGAGCTGTTTTTT.

The J gene is TRBJ1-2, the V gene TRBV4-1; D gene uncertain. This CDR3 is 15 amino acids long. CDR1 and CDR2 from the germline V gene are MGHRA and YSYEKL. The germline V and J ends were trimmed by 0 bases and 1 base, with 9 bases remaining between them. The chain's CDR3 is CASSQDTALNYGYTF. DNA of the CDR3: TGCGCCAGCAGCCAAGATACAGCCCTTAACTATGGCTACACCTTC.

The CDR3 DNA follows: TGTGCCAGCTCACCTTCACAAGCAGTTACGGGAAACACCATATATTTT. Protein sequence: CASSPSQAVTGNTIYF. This chain uses TRBV18 with TRBJ1-3; D is undetermined. The CDR3 covers 16 residues. Trimming stripped 3 bases from V and 4 bases from J, with 16 bases between. Germline assignment: CDR1 KGHSH and CDR2 LQKENI.

A note on this clone: The same CDR3 arises from other DNA sequences in this sample as well. The rearrangement joins TRBV5-4 to TRBJ2-5; D perhaps matches TRBD2 (6 bases). Germline CDR1 is SGHNT and CDR2 is YYREEE (reference sequence). The CDR3 is made up of 13 amino acids. V lost 4 bases and J lost 4, with 11 bases in between. The CDR3: CASSLGRRETQYF. As DNA, the CDR3 is TGTGCCAGCAGCCTCGGGAGAAGAGAGACCCAGTACTTC.

This clone was recorded only once. The chain couples TRBV14 to TRBJ1-4; a weak D match, TRBD1 (5 bases). The CDR3 consists of 14 residues. Deletions cut 6 bases from V and 4 bases from J, with 12 bases between. Germline V gene lookup returns CDR1 SGHDN and CDR2 FVKESK. The CDR3 region has the DNA TGTGCCAGCAGACCTACAGGATTTAATGAAAAACTGTTTTTT. Translating gives CASRPTGFNEKLFF.

In the case of this clone: Other DNA sequences in this specimen translate into the identical CDR3. The V call is TRBV6-6, the J call TRBJ2-2; a weak D match, TRBD2 (5 bases). V lost 4 bases and J 5 bases, leaving 5 bases between the germline ends. Germline CDR1 MNHNY, CDR2 SVGAGI (reference sequence). The CDR3 runs to 12 residues. The CDR3 is CASSSGTGELFF. DNA of the CDR3: TGTGCCAGCAGTTCGGGGACCGGGGAGCTGTTTTTT.

This clone was counted ten times or more. This chain joins TRBV27 and TRBJ2-1; D is unresolved. Germline-derived CDR1 and CDR2 are MNHEY and SMNVEV (reference sequence). The CDR3 extends over 11 amino acids. The V gene lost 8 bases and the J gene lost 9 bases, with 11 bases spanning the gap. The CDR3 sequence is CASQVMGEQFF. The CDR3 DNA follows: TGTGCCAGCCAGGTCATGGGTGAGCAGTTCTTC.

This rearrangement joins TRBV27 to TRBJ1-1; 7 nucleotides line up with TRBD1. The CDR3 runs to 14 residues. Germline V lookup: CDR1 MNHEY, CDR2 SMNVEV (reference sequence). The ends lost 6 bases at V and 1 base at J; junction bases unmatched: 5. CDR3 nucleotide sequence: TGTGCCAGCAGGGGCCGGGACAGGAACACTGAAGCTTTCTTT. It specifies CASRGRDRNTEAFF.

The J gene is TRBJ1-1, the V gene TRBV28, with D perhaps matching TRBD1 (5 bases). Germline lookup yields CDR1 MDHEN and CDR2 SYDVKM. V was shortened by 5 bases and J by 6 bases, with 13 bases between the two germline ends. The CDR3 covers 13 residues. CDR3 sequence (DNA): TGTGCCAGCAGTCAAGAGGGGACGCCTGAAGCTTTCTTT. Encoded protein: CASSQEGTPEAFF.

This clone appeared once. V gene TRBV30 combines with J gene TRBJ2-2, with 7 bases that match TRBD1. The CDR3 runs 14 residues. The germline V gene encodes CDR1 GTSNPN and CDR2 SVGIG (reference sequence). The ends lost 5 bases at V and 0 bases at J; junction bases unmatched: 3. The CDR3 DNA follows: TGTGCCTGGGAAGGGACAGCGAACACCGGGGAGCTGTTTTTT. Encoded protein: CAWEGTANTGELFF.

The chain recombines TRBV10-3 with TRBJ2-1, with TRBD1 as a possible D gene (5 bases). CDR1 and CDR2 (germline): ENHRY, SYGVKD. Deletions cut 2 bases from V and 5 bases from J, with 7 bases between. The CDR3 length is 13 residues. CDR3 in amino acids: CAISEGANNEQFF. CDR3 in DNA: TGTGCCATCAGTGAGGGGGCCAACAATGAGCAGTTCTTC.

This sequence joins TRBV5-6 and TRBJ2-7, with 7 bases fitting TRBD1. V lost 4 bases, J lost 6 bases, and 22 bases stayed unmatched. CDR3 size: 18 residues. Looked up from germline, CDR1 is SGHDT and CDR2 is YYEEEE. CDR3 bases: TGTGCCAGCAGCCGCACTCGACGCACAGGGGCCGGGTTCCGCGAGCAGTACTTC. This gives the protein CASSRTRRTGAGFREQYF.

Only a few counts were recorded for this clone. The chain is built from TRBV20-1 and TRBJ1-1; D might be TRBD1 (6 bases). CDR1 is DFQATT and CDR2 is SNEGSKA in the germline V gene (reference sequence). This CDR3 contains 11 residues. V lost 5 bases and J lost 3, with 7 bases in between. In nucleotides, the CDR3 is TGCAGTGCTTCAGGGGACACTGAAGCTTTCTTT. It is translated as CSASGDTEAFF.

CDR3 nucleotide sequence: TGTGCCACCAGCCGAGGGGCACTGTCGAGCTCTGGAAACACCATATATTTT. Its translation: CATSRGALSSSGNTIYF. This chain uses TRBV15 with TRBJ1-3; D perhaps matches TRBD1 (5 bases). The germline CDR1 and CDR2 sequences are LNHNV and YYDKDF (reference sequence). With 5 bases removed from V and 0 bases from J, the gap between germline ends came to 17 bases. The CDR3 runs to 17 residues.

The J gene is TRBJ1-1, the V gene TRBV30; D may be TRBD1 (5 bases). V lost 3 bases and J lost 1, with 18 bases in between. Germline CDR1 reads GTSNPN; CDR2 reads SVGIG (reference sequence). CDR3 size: 16 residues. CDR3 amino acids: CAWRRFTGLSNTEAFF. The CDR3 bases are TGTGCCTGGAGGCGATTTACGGGACTCTCGAACACTGAAGCTTTCTTT. Full variable domain (missing parts from reference TRBV30 and TRBJ1-1): SQTIHQWPATLVQPVGSPLSLECTVEGTSNPNLYWYRQAAGRGLQLLFYSVGIGQISSEVPQNLSASRPQDRQFILSSKKLLLSDSGFYLCAWRRFTGLSNTEAFFGQGTRLTVV.

The chain recombines TRBV9 with TRBJ2-2; D call uncertain. In germline, CDR1 is SGDLS, CDR2 YYNGEE. V lost 2 bases and J lost 4, with 9 bases in between. The CDR3 loop spans 14 amino acids. CDR3 nucleotide sequence: TGTGCCAGCAGCGTCCAGCTGGGCACCGGGGAGCTGTTTTTT. Translated: CASSVQLGTGELFF.

The chain couples TRBV6-1 to TRBJ2-6, with 11 bases aligning to TRBD1. This CDR3 is built from 18 residues. With V trimmed by 4 bases and J by 4 bases, 9 bases remained unmatched. Germline V CDR1 and CDR2: MNHNS, SASEGT. DNA of the CDR3: TGTGCCAGCAGTGCTGGGACAGGGGGGACTTCAGGGGCCAACGTCCTGACTTTC. This gives the protein CASSAGTGGTSGANVLTF.

The chain employs TRBV10-3 and TRBJ1-1, with D unresolved. The CDR3 totals 16 residues. Germline CDR1 ENHRY, CDR2 SYGVKD. V was cut by 3 bases and J by 1 base, with 15 bases left in between. The CDR3 protein is CAISDPGSLANTEAFF. The CDR3 nucleotides are TGTGCCATCAGTGATCCGGGCAGCCTAGCGAACACTGAAGCTTTCTTT.

This chain connects TRBV30 to TRBJ1-2; no clear D gene. CDR3 length equals 18 residues. Germline loops: CDR1 GTSNPN, CDR2 SVGIG (reference sequence). Trimming took off 0 bases at V and 7 bases at J, with 27 bases between the two ends. CDR3 DNA sequence: TGTGCCTGGAGTGTACCCCTGTTTCCTGTGGGGAAATTGTCTGGCTACACCTTC. Translated: CAWSVPLFPVGKLSGYTF. The full variable domain, its missing parts supplied by reference TRBV30 and TRBJ1-2, is SQTIHQWPATLVQPVGSPLSLECTVEGTSNPNLYWYRQAAGRGLQLLFYSVGIGQISSEVPQNLSASRPQDRQFILSSKKLLLSDSGFYLCAWSVPLFPVGKLSGYTFGSGTRLTVV.

The chain couples TRBV15 to TRBJ2-1, with D hard to call. Germline V gene sequence: CDR1 LNHNV, CDR2 YYDKDF (reference sequence). V was clipped by 0 bases and J by 5 bases, with 14 bases between them. This CDR3 has 16 amino acids. This CDR3 reads CATSRETVVLDNEQFF. The CDR3 DNA sequence: TGTGCCACCAGCAGAGAAACAGTGGTCTTGGACAATGAGCAGTTCTTC.